A selection of T cell receptor beta chains follows, all from one sample in a study of T cell responses to AZD1222 COVID-19 vaccine. Only in-frame clones appear in the TCRdb table, and some are missing; sequencing was by immunoSEQ multiplex PCR. The sample lists some 140,000 clones, 85% to 95% seen once, with approximately 2.6% in the top ten. The sample here was peripheral blood, taken on day 0 of AZD1222 vaccination. These receptors were collected from an adult in good health. CDR3s include the opening cysteine and the closing phenylalanine or tryptophan. D genes are given only for firm matches. Where a row states a size, it is once, few, many or the class of an expanded clone; other rows omit it.

d_gene	j_gene	abundance	v_gene	CDR3aa	CDR3nt
NA	TRBJ2-2	once	TRBV18	CASSPGHRELFF	TGTGCCAGCTCTCCCGGCCACCGGGAGCTGTTTTTT
NA	TRBJ1-3	once	TRBV2	CASCLLGLNTIYF	TGTGCCAGCTGTCTTTTGGGCTTAAACACCATATATTTT
TRBD2	TRBJ2-7	NA	TRBV27	CASKGLAGGEQYF	TGTGCCAGCAAGGGACTAGCGGGGGGCGAGCAGTACTTC
TRBD2	TRBJ2-4	NA	TRBV5-4	CASSERLAGGGNIQYF	TGTGCCAGCAGCGAGCGACTAGCGGGGGGTGGAAACATTCAGTACTTC
NA	TRBJ2-2	NA	TRBV21-1	CASSRVPGAGVTGELFF	TGTGCCAGCAGCAGGGTGCCGGGAGCGGGAGTCACCGGGGAGCTGTTTTTT
NA	TRBJ1-4	NA	TRBV5-1	CASTPKFGSTTEKLFF	TGCGCCAGCACCCCCAAGTTCGGCAGTACCACTGAAAAACTGTTTTTT
NA	TRBJ1-3	once	TRBV6-5	CASSWDTGNGNTIYF	TGTGCCAGCAGTTGGGATACAGGGAACGGAAACACCATATATTTT
NA	TRBJ2-1	once	TRBV5-6	CASSITSTNNEQFF	TGTGCCAGCAGCATAACCTCGACTAACAATGAGCAGTTCTTC
NA	TRBJ2-1	NA	TRBV30	CAWKAVAPNEQFF	TGTGCCTGGAAGGCGGTGGCTCCCAATGAGCAGTTCTTC
TRBD2	TRBJ2-2	NA	TRBV9	CASSRSTSGRYMNTGELFF	TGTGCCAGCAGCCGCTCGACTAGCGGAAGGTATATGAACACCGGGGAGCTGTTTTTT
NA	TRBJ2-2	few	TRBV7-3	CASSHSMNTGELFF	TGTGCCAGCAGCCATTCTATGAACACCGGGGAGCTGTTTTTT
NA	TRBJ2-1	few	TRBV11-3	CASSLWLMGDSYNEQFF	TGTGCCAGCAGCTTATGGCTTATGGGGGACTCCTACAATGAGCAGTTCTTC
TRBD1	TRBJ1-1	NA	TRBV6-1	CASSEAIGQGTTEAFF	TGTGCCAGCAGTGAGGCTATTGGACAGGGGACCACTGAAGCTTTCTTT
TRBD2	TRBJ2-7	NA	TRBV5-1	CASSLVAGGDEQYF	TGCGCCAGCAGCTTGGTAGCGGGAGGGGACGAGCAGTACTTC
NA	TRBJ2-3	NA	TRBV5-5	CASLRGATDTQYF	TGTGCCAGCCTCAGGGGTGCCACAGATACGCAGTATTTT
NA	TRBJ1-5	NA	TRBV7-2	CASSYDTGAAPQHF	TGTGCCAGCAGCTACGACACCGGGGCGGCGCCCCAGCATTTT
NA	TRBJ1-3	NA	TRBV12-3/TRBV12-4	CASSLNRNTIYF	TGTGCCAGCAGTTTAAACAGAAACACCATATATTTT
NA	TRBJ1-6	NA	TRBV6-2/TRBV6-3	CASSYPSPLHF	TGTGCCAGCAGTTATCCCTCACCCCTCCACTTT
NA	TRBJ2-3	NA	TRBV13	CASSFGGGTDTQYF	TGTGCCAGCAGCTTTGGCGGGGGCACAGATACGCAGTATTTT
NA	TRBJ2-3	once	TRBV2	CASSDASGPDTQYF	TGTGCCAGCAGTGATGCGTCAGGCCCAGATACGCAGTATTTT
NA	TRBJ1-3	NA	TRBV11-3	CASSLYRAGNTIYF	TGTGCCAGCAGCCTTTACAGGGCTGGAAACACCATATATTTT
NA	TRBJ2-1	NA	TRBV30	CAWSVREFILSYNEQFF	TGTGCCTGGAGTGTACGGGAGTTTATACTCTCCTACAATGAGCAGTTCTTC
NA	TRBJ1-1	NA	TRBV7-8	CASFQGAFF	TGTGCCAGCTTTCAGGGAGCTTTCTTT
NA	TRBJ2-2	few	TRBV2	CASSPRSTGELFF	TGTGCCAGCAGCCCTAGGTCCACCGGGGAGCTGTTTTTT
NA	TRBJ2-1	NA	TRBV4-1	CASSRQPGDEQFF	TGCGCCAGCAGCCGCCAACCAGGCGATGAGCAGTTCTTC
NA	TRBJ2-7	NA	TRBV9	CASSVDGGDSYEQYF	TGTGCCAGCAGCGTAGACGGCGGAGACTCCTACGAGCAGTACTTC
NA	TRBJ1-1	once	TRBV7-3	CASSPEGSTEAFF	TGTGCCAGCAGTCCTGAGGGAAGCACTGAAGCTTTCTTT
NA	TRBJ2-6	NA	TRBV5-5	CASSLSATGANVLTF	TGTGCCAGCAGCCTAAGTGCTACTGGGGCCAACGTCCTGACTTTC
NA	TRBJ2-1	NA	TRBV5-1	CASRPRLGEQFF	TGCGCCAGCAGGCCCCGACTCGGTGAGCAGTTCTTC
NA	TRBJ1-1	NA	TRBV15	CATSQNLNTEAFF	TGTGCCACCAGCCAGAATTTGAACACTGAAGCTTTCTTT
TRBD2	TRBJ2-1	NA	TRBV24-1	CATSGLAGVAYNEQFF	TGTGCCACCAGTGGACTAGCGGGAGTGGCCTACAATGAGCAGTTCTTC
TRBD1	TRBJ1-2	NA	TRBV7-2	CASSTGTGGNGYTF	TGTGCCAGCAGCACCGGGACAGGGGGAAATGGCTACACCTTC
NA	TRBJ2-3	once	TRBV7-2	CASSLEGRTDTQYF	TGTGCCAGCAGCTTAGAAGGGAGGACAGATACGCAGTATTTT
NA	TRBJ1-1	NA	TRBV6-5	CASSFAGGTEAFF	TGTGCCAGCAGCTTCGCCGGGGGAACTGAAGCTTTCTTT
TRBD1	TRBJ1-2	few	TRBV5-6	CASSRDRVVTNYGYTF	TGTGCCAGCAGCCGGGACAGGGTTGTTACAAACTATGGCTACACCTTC
NA	TRBJ2-4	NA	TRBV28	CAAREEDIQYF	TGTGCCGCGAGGGAGGAGGACATTCAGTACTTC
NA	TRBJ1-2	NA	TRBV6-5	CANPLPGLNYGYTF	TGTGCCAACCCACTCCCCGGGCTCAACTATGGCTACACCTTC
NA	TRBJ1-5	NA	TRBV11-3	CASSLGVGQPQHF	TGTGCCAGCAGCTTAGGGGTTGGTCAGCCCCAGCATTTT
NA	TRBJ1-1	once	TRBV7-3	CASSPSLVEAFF	TGTGCCAGCAGCCCCAGTTTGGTTGAAGCTTTCTTT
NA	TRBJ1-2	NA	TRBV30	CAWIAPGLGYTF	TGTGCCTGGATTGCGCCGGGTTTGGGCTACACCTTC
NA	TRBJ2-5	NA	TRBV18	CASSRVVQETQYF	TGTGCCAGCTCACGGGTGGTCCAAGAGACCCAGTACTTC
TRBD2	TRBJ2-1	NA	TRBV3-1/TRBV3-2	CASSQGLAPHNEQFF	TGTGCCAGCAGCCAAGGACTAGCACCCCACAATGAGCAGTTCTTC
TRBD1	TRBJ1-4	NA	TRBV4-1	CASSRGQAATNEKLFF	TGCGCCAGCAGCCGAGGACAGGCCGCAACTAATGAAAAACTGTTTTTT
NA	TRBJ1-3	NA	TRBV9	CASSVLETSGAGNTIYF	TGTGCCAGCAGCGTACTCGAAACTAGCGGGGCTGGAAACACCATATATTTT
NA	TRBJ2-1	NA	TRBV1	CTSSQEGVAGDFWEQFF	TGCACCAGCAGCCAGGAGGGAGTAGCGGGAGATTTTTGGGAGCAGTTCTTC
TRBD2	TRBJ2-3	few	TRBV6-4	CASSEVSGTDTQYF	TGTGCCAGCAGTGAAGTTAGCGGGACGGATACGCAGTATTTT
NA	TRBJ1-1	NA	TRBV7-4	CASSLARQLNTEAFF	TGTGCCAGCAGCTTAGCCAGGCAACTGAACACTGAAGCTTTCTTT
TRBD1	TRBJ1-6	few	TRBV6-5	CASSSPQTGDNSPLHF	TGTGCCAGCAGTTCTCCTCAAACAGGGGATAATTCACCCCTCCACTTT
NA	TRBJ1-3	once	TRBV11-3	CASSLDESTIYF	TGTGCCAGCAGCTTAGATGAGAGCACCATATATTTT
NA	TRBJ1-5	NA	TRBV5-8	CASSLGWAPTNQPQHF	TGTGCCAGCAGCCTTGGCTGGGCCCCTACCAATCAGCCCCAGCATTTT
NA	TRBJ2-5	NA	TRBV7-9	CASSPTRRATGKETQYF	TGTGCCAGCAGCCCAACCCGGCGGGCTACAGGAAAAGAGACCCAGTACTTC
TRBD1	TRBJ2-3	NA	TRBV4-1	CASSHRTGLGDTQYF	TGCGCCAGCAGCCACAGGACAGGGTTAGGAGATACGCAGTATTTT
TRBD2	TRBJ2-7	NA	TRBV14	CASSPLGSSGSDEQYF	TGTGCCAGCAGCCCCCTAGGAAGTAGCGGGAGTGACGAGCAGTACTTC
NA	TRBJ1-1	NA	TRBV5-4	CASSRGNTGTEAFF	TGTGCCAGCAGCCGGGGGAACACGGGCACTGAAGCTTTCTTT